This TCR beta chain originates from a study of blood T cell repertoires in COVID-19. Using immunoSEQ multiplex PCR, the repertoire was profiled, and TCRdb retains in-frame clones only, with some absent. This table has roughly 150,000 clones, 88% appearing once. Germline-derived CDR1 and CDR2 are MNHNY and SVGAGI (reference sequence). V trimming: 5 bases; J trimming: 6 bases; junction bases outside the gene matches: 12. The CDR3 sequence is 15 residues long. The table lists this clone with a count of one. V usage is TRBV6-6 and J usage is TRBJ2-7; 8 nucleotides agree with TRBD2. Specimen: peripheral blood. This receptor was obtained from a human donor in a cohort sampled during active COVID-19. This CDR3 is CASSTGTSGVGEQYF. The CDR3 DNA reads as TGTGCCAGCAGTACCGGGACTAGTGGTGTGGGCGAGCAGTACTTC.